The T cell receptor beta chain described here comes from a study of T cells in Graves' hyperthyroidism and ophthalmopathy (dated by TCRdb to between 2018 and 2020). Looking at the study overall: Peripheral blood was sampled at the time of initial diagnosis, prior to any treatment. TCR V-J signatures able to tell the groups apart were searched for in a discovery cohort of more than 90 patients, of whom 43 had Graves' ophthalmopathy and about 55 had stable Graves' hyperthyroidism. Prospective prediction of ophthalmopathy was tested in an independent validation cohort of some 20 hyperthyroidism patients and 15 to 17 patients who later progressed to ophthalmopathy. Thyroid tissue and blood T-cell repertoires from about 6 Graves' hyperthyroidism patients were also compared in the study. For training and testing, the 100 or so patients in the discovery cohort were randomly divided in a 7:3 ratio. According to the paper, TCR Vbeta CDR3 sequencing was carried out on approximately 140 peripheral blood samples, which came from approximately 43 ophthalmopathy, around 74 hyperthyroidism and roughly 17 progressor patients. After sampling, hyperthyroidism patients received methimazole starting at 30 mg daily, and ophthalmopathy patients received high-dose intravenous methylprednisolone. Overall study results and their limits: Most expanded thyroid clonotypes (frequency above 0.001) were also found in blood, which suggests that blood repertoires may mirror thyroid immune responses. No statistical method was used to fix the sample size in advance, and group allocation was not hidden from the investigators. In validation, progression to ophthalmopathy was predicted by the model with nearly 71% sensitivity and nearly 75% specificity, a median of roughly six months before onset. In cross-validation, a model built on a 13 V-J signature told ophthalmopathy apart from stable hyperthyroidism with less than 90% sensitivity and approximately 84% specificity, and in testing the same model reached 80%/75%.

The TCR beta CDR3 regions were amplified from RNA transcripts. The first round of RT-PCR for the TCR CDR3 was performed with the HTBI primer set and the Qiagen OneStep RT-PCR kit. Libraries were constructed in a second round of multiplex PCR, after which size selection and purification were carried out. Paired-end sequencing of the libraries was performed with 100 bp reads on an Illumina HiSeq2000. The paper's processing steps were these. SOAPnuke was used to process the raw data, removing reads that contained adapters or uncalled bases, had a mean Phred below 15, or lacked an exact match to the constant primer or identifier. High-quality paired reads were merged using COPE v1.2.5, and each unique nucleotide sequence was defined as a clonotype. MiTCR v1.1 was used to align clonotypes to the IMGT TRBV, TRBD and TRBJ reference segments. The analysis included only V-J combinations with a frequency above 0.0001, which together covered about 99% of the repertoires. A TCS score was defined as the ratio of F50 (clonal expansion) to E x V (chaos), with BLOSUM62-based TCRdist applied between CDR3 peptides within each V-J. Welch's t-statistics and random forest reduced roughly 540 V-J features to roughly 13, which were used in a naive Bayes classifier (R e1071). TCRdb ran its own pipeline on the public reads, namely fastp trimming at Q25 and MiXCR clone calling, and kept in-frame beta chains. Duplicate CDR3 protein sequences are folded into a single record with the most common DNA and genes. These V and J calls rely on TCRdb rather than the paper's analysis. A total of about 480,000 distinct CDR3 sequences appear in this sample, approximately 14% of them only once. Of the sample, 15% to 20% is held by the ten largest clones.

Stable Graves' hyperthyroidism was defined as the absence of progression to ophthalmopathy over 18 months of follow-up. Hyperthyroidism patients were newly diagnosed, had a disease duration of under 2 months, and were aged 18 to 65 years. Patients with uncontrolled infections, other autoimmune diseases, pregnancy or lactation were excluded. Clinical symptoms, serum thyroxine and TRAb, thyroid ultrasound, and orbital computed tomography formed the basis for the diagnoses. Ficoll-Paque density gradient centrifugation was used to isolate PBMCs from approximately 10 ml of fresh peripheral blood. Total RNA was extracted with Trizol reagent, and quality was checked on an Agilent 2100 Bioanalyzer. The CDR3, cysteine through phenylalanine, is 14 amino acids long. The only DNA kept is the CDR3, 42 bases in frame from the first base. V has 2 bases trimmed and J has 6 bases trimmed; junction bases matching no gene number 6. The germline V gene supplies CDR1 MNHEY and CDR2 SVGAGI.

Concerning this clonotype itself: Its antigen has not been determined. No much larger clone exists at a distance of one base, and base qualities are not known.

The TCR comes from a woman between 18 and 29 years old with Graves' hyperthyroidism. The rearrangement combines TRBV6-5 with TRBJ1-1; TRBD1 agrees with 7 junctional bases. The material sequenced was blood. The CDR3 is CASSYGQEVAEAFF. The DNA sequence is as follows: TGTGCCAGCAGTTACGGACAGGAGGTCGCTGAAGCTTTCTTT.